What follows are 30 T cell receptor beta chains derived from one specimen sequenced in a study of blood T cells in healthy people across ages. Sample-barcoded 5' priming and a J-beta primer mix drove a second PCR of roughly 6 to 12 cycles. One entry per CDR3 protein results from TCRdb running MiXCR on the 5' RACE reads. This table holds about 1.4 million distinct CDR3 sequences, approximately 59% found once. Sequences were obtained from blood. The receptors were sampled from a man between 18 and 35 years old in good health.

This clonotype is a singleton in its sample. The rearrangement uses TRBV5-6 and TRBJ1-2; 7 bases match TRBD1. Germline values: CDR1 SGHDT, CDR2 YYEEEE. CDR3 length equals 16 residues. V lost 0 bases to trimming and J lost 8 bases; unmatched junction nucleotides: 13. In nucleotides, the CDR3 is TGTGCCAGCAGCTTGGCCTTGACAGGGTCTCGGGACGGCTACACCTTC. Protein: CASSLALTGSRDGYTF.

V is TRBV20-1 and J is TRBJ2-1; D unclear. Between the trimmed V and J ends, which lost 8 bases and 0 bases, there was a span of 8 bases. CDR3 size: 12 residues. Germline values: CDR1 DFQATT, CDR2 SNEGSKA (reference sequence). CDR3 coding DNA: TGCAGTACTTCAAGCTCCTACAATGAGCAGTTCTTC. Protein sequence: CSTSSSYNEQFF.

Concerning this clonotype: At one end the junction does not follow the germline gene, possibly because of a read error. In DNA form, the CDR3 reads TGTGCCAGCAGCTTATCGGCAGGGAGTGAAAAACTGTTTTTT. This codes for CASSLSAGSEKLFF. V and J are TRBV5-1 and TRBJ1-4; D may be TRBD1 (5 bases). The CDR3 totals 14 residues. Germline V CDR1 and CDR2: SGHRS, YFSETQ.

For the CDR3, the DNA is TGCAGTGCTAGAGAACAGTTATCCTACAATGAGCAGTTCTTC. It specifies CSAREQLSYNEQFF. The V and J genes are TRBV20-1 and TRBJ2-1; D ambiguous. V was clipped by 0 bases and J by 1 base, with 7 bases between them. The CDR3 is made up of 14 amino acids. Germline CDR1 and CDR2: DFQATT and SNEGSKA (reference sequence).

The rearrangement joins TRBV4-1 to TRBJ2-4, with D perhaps TRBD2 (6 bases). The J call may be wrong; the DNA end is better matched by TRBJ2-7. Germline values: CDR1 MGHRA, CDR2 YSYEKL. This CDR3 spans 15 amino acids. The CDR3 coding sequence is TGCGCCAGCAGCCGTACCCAGGGACTGGAAGACGAGCAGTACTTC. Translated, it gives CASSRTQGLEDEQYF.

V is TRBV28 and J is TRBJ2-3; D is ambiguous. V was shortened by 6 bases and J by 0 bases, with 10 bases between the two germline ends. From germline, CDR1 is MDHEN and CDR2 SYDVKM. This CDR3 region has 14 residues. The CDR3 sequence is CASSTLDSTDTQYF. The CDR3 bases are TGTGCCAGCAGCACCTTAGACAGCACAGATACGCAGTATTTT.

The chain uses TRBV27 and TRBJ1-6, with D maybe TRBD1 (6 bases). Germline CDR1 is MNHEY and CDR2 is SMNVEV (reference sequence). The CDR3 is 14 amino acids. V gave up 6 bases and J gave up 8 bases, with 14 bases separating them. Here the CDR3 reads CASSLGGAYSPLHF. The CDR3 region has the DNA TGTGCCAGCAGCCTGGGGGGCGCCTATTCACCCCTCCACTTT.

The rearrangement links TRBV12-3 or TRBV12-4 to TRBJ2-1, with a tentative D call TRBD2 (7 bases). Trimming took off 8 bases at V and 8 bases at J, with 28 bases between the two ends. The CDR3 runs 17 residues. This CDR3 is CASRSWGGRGGGDEQFF. The CDR3 nucleotides read TGTGCCAGCCGATCCTGGGGGGGTCGCGGGGGCGGGGATGAGCAGTTCTTC.

This rearrangement joins TRBV15 to TRBJ2-7; the match to TRBD2 covers 9 bases. The DNA end lines up better with TRBJ2-5; the J call may be wrong. The CDR3 consists of 14 residues. Germline lookup yields CDR1 LNHNV and CDR2 YYDKDF (reference sequence). As DNA, the CDR3 is TGTGCCACCAGCAGAGGCGGGGGGGCGGAGACCCAGTACTTC. This encodes CATSRGGGAETQYF.

In nucleotides, the CDR3 is TGCGCCAGCAGCCAAGGGGGTACAGGGTCAGGCTACACCTTC. Its protein is CASSQGGTGSGYTF. The chain links TRBV4-1 to TRBJ1-2; maybe TRBD1 (6 bases). The ends were cut back, 1 base at V and 8 bases at J, with 14 bases in the middle. This CDR3 is 14 amino acids long. Germline CDR1 MGHRA, CDR2 YSYEKL.

This clonotype was seen once. This chain uses TRBV4-1 with TRBJ2-5, with 11 bases identical to TRBD2. The germline V gene encodes CDR1 MGHRA and CDR2 YSYEKL. The CDR3 sequence is 16 residues long. The V segment lost 6 bases and the J segment 2 bases; nucleotides outside the gene matches: 8. The CDR3 DNA is TGCGCCAGCAGGTTAACTAGCGGGGGTCCTCAAGAGACCCAGTACTTC. This gives the protein CASRLTSGGPQETQYF.

This chain links TRBV27 with TRBJ2-1; D remains unclear. Trimming cost V 3 bases and J 0 bases, with 18 bases left between them. Looked up from germline, CDR1 is MNHEY and CDR2 is SMNVEV (reference sequence). CDR3 length: 18 amino acids. CDR3 protein: CASSFFAFQASSYNEQFF. Written as DNA, the CDR3 is TGTGCCAGCAGTTTCTTCGCCTTTCAGGCCAGCTCCTACAATGAGCAGTTCTTC.

The chain carries TRBV12-3 or TRBV12-4 and TRBJ1-2; 7 bases fit TRBD1. J lost 4 bases, V lost 7 bases, and 6 bases had no gene match. The CDR3 has 13 residues. The CDR3: CASTITGAYGYTF. In DNA form, the CDR3 reads TGTGCCAGCACAATCACAGGGGCCTATGGCTACACCTTC.

The gene calls are TRBV4-2 and TRBJ2-4, with D unclear. CDR1 and CDR2 from the germline V gene are LGHNA and YNFKEQ. The CDR3 sequence is 16 residues long. V lost 4 bases, J lost 0 bases, and 13 bases lay in between. The CDR3 is CASSPGLRIAKNIQYF. In nucleotides, the CDR3 is TGTGCCAGCAGCCCTGGGCTGAGGATAGCCAAAAACATTCAGTACTTC.

This clonotype showed up just once. V usage is TRBV7-8 and J usage is TRBJ2-3; no clear D. The germline V gene has CDR1 SGHVS and CDR2 FQNEAQ. The CDR3 runs 15 residues. With 2 bases removed from V and 3 bases from J, the gap between germline ends came to 12 bases. This chain's CDR3 is CASSLPRFGTDTQYF. CDR3 coding DNA: TGTGCCAGCAGCTTACCCCGGTTTGGGACAGATACGCAGTATTTT.

The chain recombines TRBV4-1 with TRBJ2-4; D gene unclear. With 3 bases removed from V and 0 bases from J, the gap between germline ends came to 21 bases. The germline V gene has CDR1 MGHRA and CDR2 YSYEKL. The CDR3 runs to 19 residues. Written as DNA, the CDR3 is TGCGCCAGCAGCCATGGCGTGGGCACAGACCGTCTAGCCAAAAACATTCAGTACTTC. This sequence encodes CASSHGVGTDRLAKNIQYF.

This chain joins TRBV29-1 and TRBJ1-1; 8 bases are shared with TRBD1. With 7 bases clipped from V and 1 base from J, the junction kept 5 bases outside the gene matches. This CDR3 is 13 amino acids long. CDR1 and CDR2 (germline): SQVTM, ANQGSEA. CDR3 nucleotides: TGCAGCGCCCGACAGGGGTCGAACACTGAAGCTTTCTTT. Translating it yields CSARQGSNTEAFF.

The chain carries TRBV27 and TRBJ1-1; D gene uncertain. The CDR3 extends over 13 amino acids. Germline values: CDR1 MNHEY, CDR2 SMNVEV (reference sequence). V was clipped by 5 bases and J by 3 bases, with 10 bases between them. The CDR3, as DNA: TGTGCCAGCAGTGTAGGACGGTACACTGAAGCTTTCTTT. Translated: CASSVGRYTEAFF.

This clonotype showed up just a few times. CDR3 coding DNA: TGTGCCAGCAGCCCGTTAACGCATCTTAGCGGGAGGGGGGAGACCCAGTACTTC. The encoded protein is CASSPLTHLSGRGETQYF. The chain uses TRBV11-2 and TRBJ2-5; 11 positions agree with TRBD2. This CDR3 comprises 18 residues. Per germline, CDR1 SGHAT and CDR2 FQNNGV. V was pared by 5 bases and J by 5 bases, with 16 bases of the junction left unmatched.

The chain joins TRBV20-1 to TRBJ2-1; TRBD2 agrees at 8 bases. CDR3 length equals 14 residues. The junction had 12 bases not matched to a gene; V was cut back by 1 base and J by 13 bases. Germline V gives CDR1 DFQATT, CDR2 SNEGSKA (reference sequence). The CDR3: CSARAGTSVPSQFF. CDR3 bases: TGCAGTGCTAGAGCCGGGACTAGTGTTCCTTCTCAGTTCTTC.

This clonotype was counted only a few times. V is TRBV6-6 and J is TRBJ2-3; 10 nucleotides line up with TRBD2. V gave up 10 bases and J gave up 4 bases; unmatched junction bases: 5. This CDR3 has 13 amino acids. Germline CDR1 MNHNY, CDR2 SVGAGI (reference sequence). CDR3 bases: TGTGCCACCCAAGCGGGGGGGCCAGATACGCAGTATTTT. Protein product: CATQAGGPDTQYF.

The chain couples TRBV13 to TRBJ2-7; D not resolved. The CDR3 has 15 residues. In germline, CDR1 is PRHDT, CDR2 FYEKMQ (reference sequence). Deletions cut 4 bases from V and 1 base from J, with 14 bases between. CDR3 DNA sequence: TGTGCCAGCAGCTCTTTATCTTTGGGTTCCTACGAGCAGTACTTC. The encoded protein is CASSSLSLGSYEQYF. Supplemented by reference TRBV13 and TRBJ2-7, the full variable domain reads AAGVIQSPRHLIKEKRETATLKCYPIPRHDTVYWYQQGPGQDPQFLISFYEKMQSDKGSIPDRFSAQQFSDYHSELNMSSLELGDSALYFCASSSLSLGSYEQYFGPGTRLTVT.

The table lists this clonotype with a count of one. The chain uses TRBV20-1 and TRBJ2-3; 12 bases are a match to TRBD2. The germline V gene encodes CDR1 DFQATT and CDR2 SNEGSKA (reference sequence). This CDR3 comprises 16 residues. Unmatched junction bases numbered 3, after V lost 2 bases and J lost 0 bases. The CDR3 region is CSARRGLAGSTDTQYF. CDR3 sequence (DNA): TGCAGTGCTAGACGCGGACTAGCGGGAAGCACAGATACGCAGTATTTT.

V gene TRBV10-1 combines with J gene TRBJ2-5; D is unresolved. TRBJ2-7 matches the DNA end more closely, so the J call is doubtful. Germline loops: CDR1 WNHNN, CDR2 SYGVQD (reference sequence). The CDR3 has 14 amino acids. For the CDR3, the DNA is TGCGCCAGCAGTGCTGCCCAACCCTTCGACGAGCAGTACTTC. It translates to CASSAAQPFDEQYF.

This rearrangement joins TRBV4-1 to TRBJ2-7; 11 nucleotides agree with TRBD2. The germline V gene encodes CDR1 MGHRA and CDR2 YSYEKL. V dropped 1 base and J dropped 9; count of bases not matched to a gene: 8. The CDR3 sequence is 15 residues long. The DNA of the CDR3 is TGCGCCAGCAGCCAAGGGTCACTAGCGGGAGAGGCGCAGTACTTC. It translates to CASSQGSLAGEAQYF.

V and J are TRBV7-9 and TRBJ1-2; unclear D gene. Germline loops: CDR1 SEHNR, CDR2 FQNEAQ (reference sequence). The CDR3 length is 17 residues. The V end lost 1 base, the J end lost 0 bases, and 15 bases lay between the germline ends. CDR3 nucleotide sequence: TGTGCCAGCAGCTTAGGTTGGGCCAGCCAGTCTAACTATGGCTACACCTTC. Protein sequence: CASSLGWASQSNYGYTF.

The genes are TRBV7-2 and TRBJ2-7; D is ambiguous. The assigned J gene may be wrong: the sequence end matches TRBJ2-5 better. The germline CDR1 and CDR2 sequences are SGHTA and FQGNSA. The CDR3 length is 12 residues. For the CDR3, the DNA is TGTGCCAGCAGCTTAGGGCGACAGACCCAGTACTTC. As protein: CASSLGRQTQYF.

The J gene is TRBJ1-1, the V gene TRBV20-1; 12 bases are a match to TRBD1. V was clipped by 5 bases and J by 6 bases; unmatched bases: 4. The germline CDR1 and CDR2 sequences are DFQATT and SNEGSKA (reference sequence). The CDR3 loop spans 13 amino acids. The CDR3 is CSAGGQGAPEAFF. The DNA of the CDR3 is TGCAGTGCTGGGGGACAGGGGGCCCCTGAAGCTTTCTTT.

The chain is built from TRBV2 and TRBJ2-1, with D possibly being TRBD1 (5 bases). The CDR3 has 12 residues. Germline V gives CDR1 SNHLY, CDR2 FYNNEI. The V end was cut by 9 bases, the J end by 6 bases, with 12 bases between. CDR3 DNA: TGTGCCAGTAACCAGGGTCTCAATGAGCAGTTCTTC. It yields the protein CASNQGLNEQFF.

The V call is TRBV12-3 or TRBV12-4, the J call TRBJ1-6; 8 bases agree with TRBD1. The junction had 12 bases not matched to a gene; V was cut back by 6 bases and J by 11 bases. The CDR3 is made up of 15 amino acids. The CDR3 is CASSRGTGARPPLHF. In DNA, the CDR3 is TGTGCCAGCAGCCGCGGGACAGGCGCCCGGCCACCCCTCCACTTT.